This T cell receptor (beta chain) appears in the sequencing data of a study of T cell responses to AZD1222 COVID-19 vaccine (TCRdb year 2021). For the wider study: A total of approximately 250 trial participants underwent TCR sequencing, of whom about 200 had received two doses of AZD1222 and around 25 had received two doses of the MenACWY control vaccine. Trial participants were enrolled by age into 18-55, 56-69 and 70-plus year subgroups, with roughly 150, 30 and 60 TCR-sequenced participants respectively. Broader findings and caveats from the paper: Because no samples from the day 14 peak response were available, repertoires could be characterized only after the peak T cell response. Only five or six AZD1222 recipients were SARS-CoV-2 seropositive at baseline, limiting conclusions about previously exposed vaccinees. Reportedly, close to half of the unique spike-specific TCRs recognized epitopes lying outside the regions that are mutated in the B.1.351 and B.1.1.7 variants. In the small 56-69-year group, the increase in depth fell short of significance, most likely because of low power. Vaccine-associated CD4 TCRs spanned the whole spike protein, with dominant responses in regions 160-218 and 743-854. After two AZD1222 doses, spike-specific TCR breadth and depth were significantly higher than at day 0 and than in MenACWY recipients. Participants were mostly white British and included more females than males, and it was suggested by the authors that clonal diversity may have been underestimated.

Regarding this clone: It has no known antigen specificity. Base-call qualities are not available, and no considerably larger clone is one nucleotide away.

From a lookup of the germline V gene, CDR1 and CDR2 are SGHRS and YFSETQ. The germline V end is reduced by 2 bases and the J end by 2 bases; junction bases left unmatched: 1. The CDR3 has 14 amino acids, counting the end cysteine and phenylalanine. Only the CDR3 portion is preserved as DNA: 42 bases, with reading frame beginning at the first base. The CDR3 regions of human TCRbeta chains were subjected to immunosequencing. As for the authors' bioinformatics: Repertoire TCRs were checked for matches against a reference library of SARS-CoV-2-specific TCRs that had been generated using the MIRA antigen-specificity platform. Breadth meant the fraction of unique TCRs that were SARS-CoV-2-associated, whereas depth meant the fraction of total T cells that were SARS-CoV-2-associated. Each spike-specific TCR was assigned to its reactive spike region and to a CD4 or CD8 class using the MIRA data. Log10-transformed breadth and depth values were compared by one-way ANOVA with Sidak's multiple comparisons tests. TCRdb took this table from immuneACCESS and kept in-frame rearrangements with V and J called. Such tables lack part of the clones; where checked against another copy, unresolved V genes explain under half of the gap, and the rest is unexplained. V, J and clone size are taken as reported in that table, and D and trimming were inferred from the DNA itself. The sample table holds about 150,000 clones, of which roughly 88% were seen once. Roughly 6% of the sample goes to the ten largest clones.

The time point label here, explained by the study, means: about 28 days (+/-7) after the second vaccine dose. Because spike-specific TCR depth and breadth did not differ between the two schedules, AZD1222 recipients who got a second dose at roughly 4 weeks were pooled with those who got a second dose at roughly 12 weeks. Vaccinee samples came from UK trials COV001 and COV002, including a single-blind randomized controlled phase 2/3 trial of AZD1222 (ChAdOx1 nCoV-19) in healthy adults. For TCRbeta chain sequencing, PBMC samples were collected from trial participants at day 0 and at day 28 after the second dose.

The source is an adult who received the AZD1222 COVID-19 vaccine. Specimen: peripheral blood, collected 28 days after the second AZD1222 dose. The chain was built from TRBV5-1 and TRBJ1-1; 9 middle bases align to TRBD1. The DNA is as follows: TGCGCCAGCAGCTTACAGGGGGCAAACACTGAAGCTTTCTTT. Translated, it gives CASSLQGANTEAFF.